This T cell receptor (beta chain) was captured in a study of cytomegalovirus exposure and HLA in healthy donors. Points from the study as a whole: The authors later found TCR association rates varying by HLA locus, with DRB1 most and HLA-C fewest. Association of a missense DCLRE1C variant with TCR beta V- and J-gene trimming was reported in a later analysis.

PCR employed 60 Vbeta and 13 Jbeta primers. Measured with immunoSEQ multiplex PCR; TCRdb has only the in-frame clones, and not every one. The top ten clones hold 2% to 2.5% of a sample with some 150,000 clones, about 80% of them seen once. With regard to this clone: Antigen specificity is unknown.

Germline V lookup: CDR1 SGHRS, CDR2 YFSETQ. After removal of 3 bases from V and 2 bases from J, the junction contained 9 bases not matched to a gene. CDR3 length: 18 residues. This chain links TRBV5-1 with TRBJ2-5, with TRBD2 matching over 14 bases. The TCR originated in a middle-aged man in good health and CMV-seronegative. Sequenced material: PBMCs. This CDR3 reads CASSSGLAGGALQETQYF. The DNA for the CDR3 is TGCGCCAGCAGCTCAGGACTAGCGGGAGGTGCCCTGCAAGAGACCCAGTACTTC.